The T cell receptor (beta chain) described here comes from a study of cytomegalovirus exposure and HLA in healthy donors. The PCR made use of 60 Vbeta and 13 Jbeta primers. Clones were sequenced by immunoSEQ multiplex PCR, and TCRdb holds only the in-frame ones, with some missing. Among around 200,000 clones listed, 75% to 85% were seen once. Trimming took off 4 bases at V and 1 base at J, with 8 bases between the two ends. This CDR3 is 15 amino acids long. The germline V gene has CDR1 SEHNR and CDR2 FQNEAQ (reference sequence). V and J are TRBV7-9 and TRBJ2-6; D gene ambiguous. This TCR was sampled from a woman aged 60-75 years in good health and CMV-seropositive. The material sequenced was PBMCs. The CDR3 nucleotides are TGTGCCAGCAGCTCGACAATTTCTGGGGCCAACGTCCTGACTTTC. Protein: CASSSTISGANVLTF. The complete variable domain, with remaining parts taken from reference TRBV7-9 and TRBJ2-6, reads DTGVSQNPRHKITKRGQNVTFRCDPISEHNRLYWYRQTLGQGPEFLTYFQNEAQLEKSRLLSDRFSAERPKGSFSTLEIQRTEQGDSAMYLCASSSTISGANVLTFGAGSRLTVL.